Each of the 27 T cell receptor beta chains below was sequenced from the same sample in a study of blood T cell repertoires in COVID-19. Some clones are missing from TCRdb's copy, which holds only in-frame ones; the method was immunoSEQ multiplex PCR. The sample includes some 290,000 clones, 83% of them seen just once. Material for sequencing was peripheral blood. The receptor source for this set is a man between 60 and 70 years old who had recovered from COVID-19.

The V gene is TRBV29-1, the J gene TRBJ2-3; D unclear. V was cut by 5 bases and J by 4 bases, with 7 bases left in between. This CDR3 has 11 residues. Germline assignment: CDR1 SQVTM and CDR2 ANQGSEA. The CDR3 coding sequence is TGCAGCGTTCAACTCGCAGATACGCAGTATTTT. Residues: CSVQLADTQYF.

V usage is TRBV9 and J usage is TRBJ2-3; the match to TRBD2 covers 10 bases. The CDR3 is 15 amino acids. V shed 3 bases and J 6 bases; nucleotides not matched to a gene: 7. Germline-derived CDR1 and CDR2 are SGDLS and YYNGEE. The CDR3 region is CASSAIAGGRDTQYF. The CDR3, as DNA: TGTGCCAGCAGCGCCATAGCGGGGGGTCGCGATACGCAGTATTTT.

The chain couples TRBV5-1 to TRBJ2-1; TRBD2 agrees at 10 bases. The CDR3 has 15 residues. V gave up 4 bases and J gave up 7 bases; unmatched junction bases: 8. The germline gives CDR1 SGHRS, CDR2 YFSETQ. CDR3 region: CASSAGTSVKNEQFF. CDR3 DNA: TGCGCCAGCAGCGCCGGGACTAGCGTAAAAAATGAGCAGTTCTTC. The complete variable domain, with remaining parts taken from reference TRBV5-1 and TRBJ2-1, reads KAGVTQTPRYLIKTRGQQVTLSCSPISGHRSVSWYQQTPGQGLQFLFEYFSETQRNKGNFPGRFSGRQFSNSRSEMNVSTLELGDSALYLCASSAGTSVKNEQFFGPGTRLTVL.

The chain employs TRBV20-1 and TRBJ1-2; D gene uncertain. The germline CDR1 and CDR2 sequences are DFQATT and SNEGSKA (reference sequence). The V and J ends lost 1 base and 4 bases respectively, with 4 bases between them. The CDR3 is made up of 11 amino acids. CDR3: CSARAVYGYTF. Here the CDR3 DNA reads TGCAGTGCTAGAGCAGTCTATGGCTACACCTTC.

The chain joins TRBV5-6 to TRBJ2-1; D unresolved. The CDR3 has 11 residues. The germline gives CDR1 SGHDT, CDR2 YYEEEE. Deletions cut 4 bases from V and 12 bases from J, with 11 bases between. CDR3 in DNA: TGTGCCAGCAGCAGTAGTTCTGTGCAGTTCTTC. It encodes CASSSSSVQFF.

CDR3 in amino acids: CASSDGTGGALSEKLFF. The DNA of the CDR3 is TGTGCCAGCAGCGATGGGACAGGGGGCGCCTTGTCTGAAAAACTGTTTTTT. V is TRBV9 and J is TRBJ1-4; 12 bases agree with TRBD1. CDR1 is SGDLS, CDR2 YYNGEE, per germline. The trim removed 3 bases at V and 7 bases at J, leaving 10 bases unmatched. This CDR3 region has 17 residues. Full variable domain (rest looked up from reference TRBV9 and TRBJ1-4): DSGVTQTPKHLITATGQRVTLRCSPRSGDLSVYWYQQSLDQGLQFLIQYYNGEERAKGNILERFSAQQFPDLHSELNLSSLELGDSALYFCASSDGTGGALSEKLFFGSGTQLSVL.

The chain recombines TRBV10-3 with TRBJ2-7; D remains unclear. V lost 6 bases and J 0 bases, leaving 15 bases between the germline ends. In germline, CDR1 is ENHRY, CDR2 SYGVKD. The length of the CDR3 is 15 residues. DNA for the CDR3: TGTGCCATCAGCCCACAGCCGCCGAGCTCCTACGAGCAGTACTTC. Amino acids: CAISPQPPSSYEQYF.

The chain joins TRBV13 to TRBJ1-4; a weak D match, TRBD1 (6 bases). Looked up from germline, CDR1 is PRHDT and CDR2 is FYEKMQ (reference sequence). The V end was cut by 4 bases, the J end by 7 bases, with 16 bases between. The CDR3 contains 15 residues. The CDR3 sequence: CASSCPRGFVEKLFF. CDR3 DNA: TGTGCCAGCAGCTGCCCCAGGGGATTTGTTGAAAAACTGTTTTTT.

The chain employs TRBV9 and TRBJ1-4; TRBD1 matches at 10 bases. Losses at the gene ends were 4 bases for V and 0 bases for J; bases not matched to a gene: 6. Looked up from germline, CDR1 is SGDLS and CDR2 is YYNGEE. The CDR3 covers 17 residues. The CDR3 sequence: CASSRGQGGATNEKLFF. DNA of the CDR3: TGTGCCAGCAGCCGAGGACAGGGGGGTGCAACTAATGAAAAACTGTTTTTT.

The genes are TRBV6-6 and TRBJ1-5; 8 nucleotides agree with TRBD1. The V gene end was trimmed by 6 bases and the J gene end by 5 bases; junction bases not matched to a gene: 9. Germline loops: CDR1 MNHNY, CDR2 SVGAGI (reference sequence). The CDR3 extends over 15 amino acids. CDR3 region: CASRNHAGQDQPQHF. CDR3 coding DNA: TGTGCCAGCAGAAACCACGCGGGACAGGATCAGCCCCAGCATTTT.

This clone has just one count. The chain is built from TRBV5-4 and TRBJ1-1, with 9 bases identical to TRBD1. The length of the CDR3 is 15 residues. The germline V gene encodes CDR1 SGHNT and CDR2 YYREEE (reference sequence). Unmatched junction bases numbered 11, after V lost 10 bases and J lost 1 base. The chain's CDR3 is CAGFPGQGRNTEAFF. The CDR3, as DNA: TGTGCCGGCTTCCCGGGACAGGGTAGGAACACTGAAGCTTTCTTT.

The chain couples TRBV2 to TRBJ1-1; no firm D call. The V gene's germline CDR1 is SNHLY and CDR2 FYNNEI. The CDR3 is 13 residues long. The V end lost 0 bases, the J end lost 5 bases, and 7 bases lay between the germline ends. CDR3 DNA: TGTGCCAGCAGTGAAGCGGGCCTGACTGAAGCTTTCTTT. It translates to CASSEAGLTEAFF.

V and J are TRBV2 and TRBJ2-1, with 7 positions matching TRBD2. CDR1 and CDR2 from the germline V gene are SNHLY and FYNNEI. With 6 bases clipped from V and 0 bases from J, the junction kept 8 bases outside the gene matches. This CDR3 spans 16 amino acids. As DNA, the CDR3 is TGTGCCAGCAGGCCGCCGGGACTACCCTCCTACAATGAGCAGTTCTTC. It is translated as CASRPPGLPSYNEQFF.

The V and J genes are TRBV2 and TRBJ2-7; 8 positions agree with TRBD1. Per germline, CDR1 SNHLY and CDR2 FYNNEI. Trimming removed 6 bases from V and 3 bases from J; junction bases left unmatched: 10. This CDR3 has 15 residues. CDR3 residues: CASSSPDRASYEQYF. The CDR3 nucleotides are TGTGCCAGCAGCTCCCCGGACAGGGCAAGCTACGAGCAGTACTTC.

A word on this clone: The identical CDR3 is also encoded by other nucleotide sequences in the sample. This chain joins TRBV5-1 and TRBJ2-3; D not certain. The CDR3 is 15 amino acids. V lost 2 bases and J 1 base, leaving 11 bases between the germline ends. Germline values: CDR1 SGHRS, CDR2 YFSETQ. The CDR3 DNA reads as TGCGCCAGCAGCTTACGAGGAATGGGCACAGATACGCAGTATTTT. Its translation: CASSLRGMGTDTQYF.

The chain couples TRBV12-3 or TRBV12-4 to TRBJ2-1, with TRBD1 matching 8 bases. The ends lost 2 bases at V and 8 bases at J; junction bases unmatched: 2. The length of the CDR3 is 13 residues. DNA for the CDR3: TGTGCCAGCAGTTTAACAGGGGGGTATGAGCAGTTCTTC. Translation gives CASSLTGGYEQFF.

V gene TRBV5-4 combines with J gene TRBJ2-7, with D unclear. This CDR3 is built from 13 residues. V lost 4 bases, J lost 4 bases, and 12 bases lay in between. CDR1 and CDR2 (germline): SGHNT, YYREEE (reference sequence). The CDR3 DNA sequence: TGTGCCAGCAGCCTCCTACCCCTATACGAGCAGTACTTC. Residues: CASSLLPLYEQYF.

The chain is built from TRBV28 and TRBJ2-7, with 7 bases aligning to TRBD1. Trimming took 5 bases from V and 1 from J; bases not matched to a gene: 8. The CDR3 is 15 amino acids. CDR1 is MDHEN and CDR2 is SYDVKM in the germline V gene. The CDR3 DNA reads as TGTGCCAGCAGTGCGGCAGGACAGGTTTCCTACGAGCAGTACTTC. Translating it yields CASSAAGQVSYEQYF. Supplemented by reference TRBV28 and TRBJ2-7, the full variable domain reads DVKVTQSSRYLVKRTGEKVFLECVQDMDHENMFWYRQDPGLGLRLIYFSYDVKMKEKGDIPEGYSVSREKKERFSLILESASTNQTSMYLCASSAAGQVSYEQYFGPGTRLTVT.

This chain uses TRBV5-1 with TRBJ2-1, with TRBD1 matching 7 bases. The CDR3 consists of 16 residues. The germline V gene encodes CDR1 SGHRS and CDR2 YFSETQ. V lost 0 bases to trimming and J lost 2 bases; unmatched junction nucleotides: 5. The CDR3 bases are TGCGCCAGCAGCTTGGACGGCAGGGGGACCTACAATGAGCAGTTCTTC. Translating gives CASSLDGRGTYNEQFF.

CDR3 nucleotides: TGTGCCAGCAGGACTCTCACCGGGACAGATTACACTGAAGCTTTCTTT. Amino acid sequence: CASRTLTGTDYTEAFF. This chain uses TRBV2 with TRBJ1-1; 7 bases agree with TRBD1. J was trimmed by 3 bases and V by 6 bases; bases with no gene match: 13. From germline, CDR1 is SNHLY and CDR2 FYNNEI. The CDR3 totals 16 residues. The variable domain in full, with the rest retrieved from reference TRBV2 and TRBJ1-1, is EPEVTQTPSHQVTQMGQEVILRCVPISNHLYFYWYRQILGQKVEFLVSFYNNEISEKSEIFDDQFSVERPDGSNFTLKIRSTKLEDSAMYFCASRTLTGTDYTEAFFGQGTRLTVV.

A few counts support this clone. The chain has TRBV12-3 or TRBV12-4 and TRBJ1-5; perhaps TRBD1 as D (5 bases). Deletions cut 5 bases from V and 3 bases from J, with 8 bases between. The CDR3 extends over 13 amino acids. The CDR3 loop reads CASSQGFNQPQHF. The CDR3 region has the DNA TGTGCCAGCAGTCAGGGTTTCAATCAGCCCCAGCATTTT.

V and J are TRBV30 and TRBJ1-1, with D unresolved. The CDR3 contains 14 residues. V shed 0 bases and J shed 4 bases, with 12 bases lying between them. Germline V gene lookup returns CDR1 GTSNPN and CDR2 SVGIG (reference sequence). In DNA form, the CDR3 reads TGTGCCTGGAGTGTACATCTAACGGGCACTGAAGCTTTCTTT. Residues: CAWSVHLTGTEAFF. Full variable domain (missing parts from reference TRBV30 and TRBJ1-1): SQTIHQWPATLVQPVGSPLSLECTVEGTSNPNLYWYRQAAGRGLQLLFYSVGIGQISSEVPQNLSASRPQDRQFILSSKKLLLSDSGFYLCAWSVHLTGTEAFFGQGTRLTVV.

This sequence joins TRBV5-4 and TRBJ2-5, with 7 bases lining up with TRBD1. The V gene's germline CDR1 is SGHNT and CDR2 YYREEE (reference sequence). Trimming took 4 bases from V and 0 from J; bases not matched to a gene: 3. CDR3 length: 14 amino acids. CDR3 sequence: CASSPGTDQETQYF. The CDR3 bases are TGTGCCAGCAGCCCAGGGACAGACCAAGAGACCCAGTACTTC.

The rearrangement links TRBV5-1 to TRBJ2-7, with a weak D call TRBD2 (5 bases). Per the germline V gene, CDR1 is SGHRS and CDR2 is YFSETQ. The CDR3 has 13 amino acids. V was trimmed by 3 bases and J by 5 bases, leaving 12 bases between them. CDR3 in DNA: TGCGCCAGCAGCTCCGTAGCGACCCACGAGCAGTACTTC. Amino acids: CASSSVATHEQYF.

The DNA for the CDR3 is TGCAGCGTTGAAGTCCCCGGGAGGGGTCAGCCCCAGCATTTT. The encoded protein is CSVEVPGRGQPQHF. The chain recombines TRBV29-1 with TRBJ1-5, with D possibly being TRBD1 (5 bases). This CDR3 is built from 14 residues. Trimming left V 1 base short and J 6 bases short, with 13 bases between. CDR1 is SQVTM and CDR2 is ANQGSEA in the germline V gene.

This chain links TRBV3-1 (or the pseudogene TRBV3-2) with TRBJ2-4; D gene ambiguous. From germline, CDR1 is LGHDT and CDR2 YNNKEL (reference sequence). Trimming pared 4 bases from V and 0 bases from J, leaving 7 bases between. This CDR3 region has 14 residues. CDR3 sequence (DNA): TGTGCCAGCAGCCCTAGAATAGCCAAAAACATTCAGTACTTC. Translating it yields CASSPRIAKNIQYF.

V and J are TRBV2 and TRBJ2-1; D is uncertain. Trimming removed 3 bases at V and 10 bases at J, with 7 bases between. Germline loops: CDR1 SNHLY, CDR2 FYNNEI. CDR3 length: 11 amino acids. The CDR3 loop is CASSERWEQFF. For the CDR3, the DNA is TGTGCCAGCAGTGAGAGATGGGAGCAGTTCTTC.